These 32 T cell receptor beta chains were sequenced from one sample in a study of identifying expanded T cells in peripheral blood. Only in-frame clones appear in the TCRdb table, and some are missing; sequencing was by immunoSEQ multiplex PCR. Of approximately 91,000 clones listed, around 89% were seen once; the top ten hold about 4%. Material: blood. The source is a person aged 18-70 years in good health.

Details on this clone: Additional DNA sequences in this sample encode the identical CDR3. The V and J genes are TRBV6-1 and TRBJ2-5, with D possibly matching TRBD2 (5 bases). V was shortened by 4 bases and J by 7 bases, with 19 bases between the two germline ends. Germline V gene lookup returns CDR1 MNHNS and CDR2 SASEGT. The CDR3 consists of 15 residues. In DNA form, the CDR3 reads TGTGCCAGCAGTGGTGAGGTTGCCCCGGCGGGGACCCAGTACTTC. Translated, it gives CASSGEVAPAGTQYF.

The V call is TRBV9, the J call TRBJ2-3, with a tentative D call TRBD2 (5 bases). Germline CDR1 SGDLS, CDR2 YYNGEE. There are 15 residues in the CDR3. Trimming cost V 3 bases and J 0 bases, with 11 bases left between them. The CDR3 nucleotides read TGTGCCAGCAGCGCTGGACTGCGGAGCACAGATACGCAGTATTTT. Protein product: CASSAGLRSTDTQYF.

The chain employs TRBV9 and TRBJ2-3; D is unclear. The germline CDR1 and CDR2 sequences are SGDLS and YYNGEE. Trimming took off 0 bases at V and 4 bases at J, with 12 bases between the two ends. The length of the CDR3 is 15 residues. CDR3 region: CASSVAAASPDTQYF. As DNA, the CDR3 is TGTGCCAGCAGCGTAGCAGCAGCGAGCCCAGATACGCAGTATTTT.

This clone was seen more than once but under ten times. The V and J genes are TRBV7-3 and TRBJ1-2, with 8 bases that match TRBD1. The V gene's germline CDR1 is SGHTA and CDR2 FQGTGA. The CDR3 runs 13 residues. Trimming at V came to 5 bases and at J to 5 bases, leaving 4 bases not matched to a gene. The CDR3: CASSLGQGYGYTF. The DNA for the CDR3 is TGTGCCAGCAGCCTCGGACAGGGATATGGCTACACCTTC.

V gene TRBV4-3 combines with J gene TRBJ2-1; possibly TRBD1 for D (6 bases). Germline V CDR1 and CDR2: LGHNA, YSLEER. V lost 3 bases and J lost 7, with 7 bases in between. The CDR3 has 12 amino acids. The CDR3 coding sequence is TGCGCCAGCAGCCACAGGGGTAATGAGCAGTTCTTC. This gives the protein CASSHRGNEQFF.

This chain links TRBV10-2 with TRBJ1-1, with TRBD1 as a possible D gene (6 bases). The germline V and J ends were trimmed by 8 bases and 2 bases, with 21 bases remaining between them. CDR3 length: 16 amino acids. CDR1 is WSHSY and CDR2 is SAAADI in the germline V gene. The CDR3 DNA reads TGCGCCAGCCGCCCCAGCAGTGGGGGCGGAAACACTGAAGCTTTCTTT. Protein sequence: CASRPSSGGGNTEAFF.

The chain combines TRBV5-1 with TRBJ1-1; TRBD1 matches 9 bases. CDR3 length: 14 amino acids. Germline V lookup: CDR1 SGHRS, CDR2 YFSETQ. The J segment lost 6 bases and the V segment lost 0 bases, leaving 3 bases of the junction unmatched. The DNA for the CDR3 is TGCGCCAGCAGCTTGGGACAGGGGGTCCCTGAAGCTTTCTTT. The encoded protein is CASSLGQGVPEAFF.

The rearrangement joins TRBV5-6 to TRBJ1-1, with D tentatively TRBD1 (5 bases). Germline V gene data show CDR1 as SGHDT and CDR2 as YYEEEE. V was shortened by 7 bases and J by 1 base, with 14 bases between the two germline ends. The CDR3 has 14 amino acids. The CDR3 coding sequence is TGTGCCAGCTCCGGGGGGTTTCCGAACACTGAAGCTTTCTTT. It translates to CASSGGFPNTEAFF.

Written as DNA, the CDR3 is TGTGCCAGCTCACCAGCGGACAGGGCCACTGAAGCTTTCTTT. Its protein is CASSPADRATEAFF. The rearrangement joins TRBV18 to TRBJ1-1; 8 bases agree with TRBD1. Germline V lookup: CDR1 KGHSH, CDR2 LQKENI. The CDR3 has 14 residues. The V segment lost 2 bases and the J segment 4 bases; nucleotides outside the gene matches: 3.

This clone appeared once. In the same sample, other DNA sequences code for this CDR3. The CDR3 DNA follows: TGTGCCAGCAGTTTGGGACAGGGCGGCTCACCCCTCCACTTT. It encodes CASSLGQGGSPLHF. The chain links TRBV28 to TRBJ1-6; 9 nucleotides line up with TRBD1. The CDR3 runs to 14 residues. Germline CDR1 reads MDHEN; CDR2 reads SYDVKM. The V and J ends lost 3 bases and 10 bases, in that order; junction bases with no gene match: 4.

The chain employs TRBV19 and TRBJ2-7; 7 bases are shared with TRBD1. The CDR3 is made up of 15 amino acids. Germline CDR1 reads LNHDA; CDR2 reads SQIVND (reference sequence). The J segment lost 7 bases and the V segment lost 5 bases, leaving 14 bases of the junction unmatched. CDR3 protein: CASSSTPTGMGEQYF. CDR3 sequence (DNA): TGTGCCAGTAGTTCGACCCCGACAGGGATGGGAGAGCAGTACTTC.

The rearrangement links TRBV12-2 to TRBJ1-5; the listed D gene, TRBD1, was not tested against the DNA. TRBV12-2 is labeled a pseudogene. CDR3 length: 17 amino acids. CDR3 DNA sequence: TGTGCAAGTCGCTTAGCGGGTCCAGGTCATGGCAATCAGCCCCAGCATTTT. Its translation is CASRLAGPGHGNQPQHF.

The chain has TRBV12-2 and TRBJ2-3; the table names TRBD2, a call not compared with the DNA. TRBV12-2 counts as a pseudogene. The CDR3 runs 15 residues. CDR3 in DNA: TGTGCAAGTCGCCCATTAGCGGGGTTATCAGATACGCAGTATTTT. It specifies CASRPLAGLSDTQYF.

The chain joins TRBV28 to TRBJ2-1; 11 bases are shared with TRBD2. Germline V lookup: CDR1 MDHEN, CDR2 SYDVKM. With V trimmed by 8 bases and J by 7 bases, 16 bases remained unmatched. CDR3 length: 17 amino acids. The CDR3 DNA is TGTGCCAGCCTAGGGCTATCTAGCGGGAGGACTAGGAATGAGCAGTTCTTC. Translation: CASLGLSSGRTRNEQFF.

The CDR3 sequence: CASSDGDSNRQYF. The DNA of the CDR3 is TGCGCCAGCAGTGATGGGGACTCTAATAGACAGTACTTC. The chain uses TRBV10-1 and TRBJ2-7, with TRBD2 as a possible D gene (6 bases). V dropped 3 bases and J dropped 10 bases, with 16 bases sitting between them. CDR3 length: 13 residues. The germline V gene encodes CDR1 WNHNN and CDR2 SYGVQD (reference sequence).

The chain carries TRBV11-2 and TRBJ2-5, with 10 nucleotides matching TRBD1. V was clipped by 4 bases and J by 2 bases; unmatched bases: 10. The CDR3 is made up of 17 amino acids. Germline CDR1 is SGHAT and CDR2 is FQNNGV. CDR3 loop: CASSYRGPGQGQETQYF. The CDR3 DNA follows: TGTGCCAGCAGCTACAGAGGCCCGGGACAGGGGCAAGAGACCCAGTACTTC.

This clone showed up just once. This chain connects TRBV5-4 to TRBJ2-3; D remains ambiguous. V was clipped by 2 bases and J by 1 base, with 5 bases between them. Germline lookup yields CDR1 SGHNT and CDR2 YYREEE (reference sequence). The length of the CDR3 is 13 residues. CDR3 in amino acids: CASSLRGTDTQYF. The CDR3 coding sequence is TGTGCCAGCAGCTTACGGGGCACAGATACGCAGTATTTT.

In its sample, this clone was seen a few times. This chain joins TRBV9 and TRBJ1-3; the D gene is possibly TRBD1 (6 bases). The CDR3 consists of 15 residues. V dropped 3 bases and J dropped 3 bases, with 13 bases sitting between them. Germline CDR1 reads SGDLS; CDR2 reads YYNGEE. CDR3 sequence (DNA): TGTGCCAGCAGCGGGTACAGGGATGGTGGAAACACCATATATTTT. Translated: CASSGYRDGGNTIYF.

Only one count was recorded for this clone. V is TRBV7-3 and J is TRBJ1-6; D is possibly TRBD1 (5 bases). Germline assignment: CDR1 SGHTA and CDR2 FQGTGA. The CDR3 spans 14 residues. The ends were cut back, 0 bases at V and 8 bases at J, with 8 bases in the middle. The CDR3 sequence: CASSLTRDYSPLHF. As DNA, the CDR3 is TGTGCCAGCAGCTTAACCAGGGACTATTCACCCCTCCACTTT.

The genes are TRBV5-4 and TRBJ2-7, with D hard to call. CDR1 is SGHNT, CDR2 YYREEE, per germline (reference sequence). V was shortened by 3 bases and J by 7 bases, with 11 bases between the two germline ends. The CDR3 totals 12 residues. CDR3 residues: CASSWSLGEQYF. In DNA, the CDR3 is TGTGCCAGCAGCTGGTCTCTAGGGGAGCAGTACTTC.

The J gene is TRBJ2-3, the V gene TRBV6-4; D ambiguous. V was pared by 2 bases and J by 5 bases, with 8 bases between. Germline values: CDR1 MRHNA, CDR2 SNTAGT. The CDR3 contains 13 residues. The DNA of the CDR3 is TGTGCCAGCAGTGACAGGGTGCAAGATACGCAGTATTTT. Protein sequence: CASSDRVQDTQYF.

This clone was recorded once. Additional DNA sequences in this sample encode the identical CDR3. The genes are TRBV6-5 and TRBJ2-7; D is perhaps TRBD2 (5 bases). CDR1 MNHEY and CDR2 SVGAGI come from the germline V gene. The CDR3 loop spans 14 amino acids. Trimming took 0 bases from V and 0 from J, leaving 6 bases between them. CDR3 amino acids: CASSYSGSSYEQYF. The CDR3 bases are TGTGCCAGCAGTTACTCAGGGAGCTCCTACGAGCAGTACTTC.

The CDR3 coding sequence is TGTGCCAGCACCCCCCAAGCGCATATCGCGCAGTTCTTC. Its protein is CASTPQAHIAQFF. This chain connects TRBV6-6 to TRBJ2-1; D gene unclear. The germline V gene encodes CDR1 MNHNY and CDR2 SVGAGI (reference sequence). The CDR3 runs 13 residues. Trimming took off 7 bases at V and 12 bases at J, with 19 bases between the two ends.

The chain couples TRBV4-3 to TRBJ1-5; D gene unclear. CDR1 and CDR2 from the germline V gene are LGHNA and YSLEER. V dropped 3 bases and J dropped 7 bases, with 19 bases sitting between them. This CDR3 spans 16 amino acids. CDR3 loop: CASSHELDQAAQPQHF. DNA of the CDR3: TGCGCCAGCAGCCATGAGCTGGACCAGGCGGCACAGCCCCAGCATTTT.

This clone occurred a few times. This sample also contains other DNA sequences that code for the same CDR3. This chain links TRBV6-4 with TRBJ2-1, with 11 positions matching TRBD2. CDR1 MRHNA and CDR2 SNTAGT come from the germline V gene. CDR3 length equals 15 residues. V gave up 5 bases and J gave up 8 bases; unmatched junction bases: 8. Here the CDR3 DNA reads TGTGCCAGCAGTAAGACTAGCGGGGAGGGCGATGAGCAGTTCTTC. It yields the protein CASSKTSGEGDEQFF.

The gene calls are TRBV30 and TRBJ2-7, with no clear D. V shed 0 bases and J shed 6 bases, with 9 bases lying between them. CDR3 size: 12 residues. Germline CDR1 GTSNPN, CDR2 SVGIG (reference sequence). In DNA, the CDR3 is TGTGCCTGGAGTGTACTTAGTTCCGAGCAGTACTTC. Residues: CAWSVLSSEQYF.

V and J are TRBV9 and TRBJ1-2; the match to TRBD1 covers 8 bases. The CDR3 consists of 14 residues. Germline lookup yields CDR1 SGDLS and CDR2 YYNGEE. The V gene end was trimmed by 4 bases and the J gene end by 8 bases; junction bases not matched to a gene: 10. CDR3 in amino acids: CASSPGTGARGYTF. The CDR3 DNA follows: TGTGCCAGCAGCCCCGGGACAGGCGCCCGCGGCTACACCTTC.

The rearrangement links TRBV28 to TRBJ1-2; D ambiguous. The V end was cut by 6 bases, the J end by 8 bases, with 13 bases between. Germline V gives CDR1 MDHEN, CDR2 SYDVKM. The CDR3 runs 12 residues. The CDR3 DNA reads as TGTGCCAGCAGCCCCGGAACCGGAGGCTACACCTTC. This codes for CASSPGTGGYTF.

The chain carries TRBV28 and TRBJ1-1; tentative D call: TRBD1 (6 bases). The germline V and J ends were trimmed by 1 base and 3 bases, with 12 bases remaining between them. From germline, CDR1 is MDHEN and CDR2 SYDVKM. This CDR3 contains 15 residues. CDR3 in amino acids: CASSLLGGGDTEAFF. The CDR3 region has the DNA TGTGCCAGCAGTTTATTAGGGGGTGGAGACACTGAAGCTTTCTTT.

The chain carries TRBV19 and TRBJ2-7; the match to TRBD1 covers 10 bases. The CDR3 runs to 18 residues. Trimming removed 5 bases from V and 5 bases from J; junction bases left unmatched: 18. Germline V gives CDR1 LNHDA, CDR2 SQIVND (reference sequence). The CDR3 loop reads CASSSKVTGQGFSNEQYF. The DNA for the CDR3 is TGTGCCAGTAGTTCCAAGGTCACGGGACAGGGGTTTAGCAACGAGCAGTACTTC.

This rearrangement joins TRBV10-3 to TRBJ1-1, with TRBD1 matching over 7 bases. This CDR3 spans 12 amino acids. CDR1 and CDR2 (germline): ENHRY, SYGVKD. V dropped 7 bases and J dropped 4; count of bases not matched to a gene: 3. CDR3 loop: CAIKQGSTEAFF. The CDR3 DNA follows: TGTGCCATCAAACAGGGGAGCACTGAAGCTTTCTTT.

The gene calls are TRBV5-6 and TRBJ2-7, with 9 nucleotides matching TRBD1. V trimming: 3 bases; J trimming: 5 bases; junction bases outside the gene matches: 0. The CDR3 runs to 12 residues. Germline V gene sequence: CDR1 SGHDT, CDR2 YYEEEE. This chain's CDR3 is CASSYRGHEQYF. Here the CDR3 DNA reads TGTGCCAGCAGCTACAGGGGGCACGAGCAGTACTTC.